The 24 T cell receptor beta chains reported below all come from one sample, sequenced in a study of blood T cell repertoires in COVID-19. Assay used: immunoSEQ multiplex PCR; TCRdb lists only in-frame clones, some missing. The sample lists about 140,000 clones, around nine tenths occurring once. Source material: peripheral blood. All receptors derive from a man between 60 and 75 years old with active or convalescent COVID-19.

The chain couples TRBV24-1 to TRBJ1-2; D gene unclear. The germline CDR1 and CDR2 sequences are KGHDR and SFDVKD. Between the trimmed V and J ends, which lost 3 bases and 6 bases, there was a span of 13 bases. This CDR3 contains 14 residues. This chain's CDR3 is CATSDEVEGDGYTF. DNA of the CDR3: TGTGCCACCAGTGATGAGGTTGAGGGAGATGGCTACACCTTC.

The chain employs TRBV29-1 and TRBJ2-7; tentative D call: TRBD2 (5 bases). Germline loops: CDR1 SQVTM, CDR2 ANQGSEA. The CDR3 totals 11 residues. V was pared by 7 bases and J by 2 bases, with 9 bases between. The CDR3: CSASGTYEQYF. CDR3 nucleotide sequence: TGCAGCGCCTCCGGGACCTACGAGCAGTACTTC.

V and J are TRBV5-1 and TRBJ2-2; 8 bases are shared with TRBD1. There are 15 residues in the CDR3. V was pared by 3 bases and J by 2 bases, with 3 bases of the junction left unmatched. Germline V gene lookup returns CDR1 SGHRS and CDR2 YFSETQ. The CDR3 loop reads CASSWTGSNTGELFF. In DNA form, the CDR3 reads TGCGCCAGCAGCTGGACAGGGAGCAACACCGGGGAGCTGTTTTTT.

The chain carries TRBV5-6 and TRBJ1-2; 8 nucleotides line up with TRBD1. The length of the CDR3 is 14 residues. Looked up from germline, CDR1 is SGHDT and CDR2 is YYEEEE. The ends lost 2 bases at V and 7 bases at J; junction bases unmatched: 7. CDR3 sequence (DNA): TGTGCCAGCAGCTTCCCGACAGGGGACGGTGGCTACACCTTC. Translating it yields CASSFPTGDGGYTF.

The chain combines TRBV7-2 with TRBJ2-1; 9 bases are shared with TRBD1. The CDR3 runs 16 residues. Germline CDR1 SGHTA, CDR2 FQGNSA. V trimming: 3 bases; J trimming: 2 bases; junction bases outside the gene matches: 5. CDR3 sequence (DNA): TGTGCCAGCAGCTTGGGGACAGGGTTTACCTACAATGAGCAGTTCTTC. Residues: CASSLGTGFTYNEQFF.

J is TRBJ2-1 and V is TRBV28; TRBD2 might be the D (7 bases). CDR3 length: 19 amino acids. V was clipped by 7 bases and J by 3 bases, with 28 bases between them. Germline CDR1 is MDHEN and CDR2 is SYDVKM. CDR3 amino acids: CASKSWKGGGTQGYNEQFF. The CDR3 bases are TGTGCCAGCAAGTCATGGAAGGGGGGAGGGACCCAGGGCTACAATGAGCAGTTCTTC. Using reference TRBV28 and TRBJ2-1 for the parts outside the CDR3, the full variable domain is DVKVTQSSRYLVKRTGEKVFLECVQDMDHENMFWYRQDPGLGLRLIYFSYDVKMKEKGDIPEGYSVSREKKERFSLILESASTNQTSMYLCASKSWKGGGTQGYNEQFFGPGTRLTVL.

The chain combines TRBV5-1 with TRBJ2-2, with TRBD1 matching over 7 bases. The CDR3 has 15 residues. CDR1 is SGHRS, CDR2 YFSETQ, per germline. The junction had 3 bases not matched to a gene; V was cut back by 1 base and J by 3 bases. CDR3 region: CASSLWQGDTGELFF. CDR3 sequence (DNA): TGCGCCAGCAGCTTGTGGCAGGGGGACACCGGGGAGCTGTTTTTT. The full variable domain, with the rest looked up from reference TRBV5-1 and TRBJ2-2, is KAGVTQTPRYLIKTRGQQVTLSCSPISGHRSVSWYQQTPGQGLQFLFEYFSETQRNKGNFPGRFSGRQFSNSRSEMNVSTLELGDSALYLCASSLWQGDTGELFFGEGSRLTVL.

The gene calls are TRBV24-1 and TRBJ2-1; a possible D gene is TRBD2 (6 bases). V was cut by 6 bases and J by 9 bases, with 17 bases left in between. The CDR3 covers 14 residues. Looked up from germline, CDR1 is KGHDR and CDR2 is SFDVKD. This CDR3 is CATSKPGLLREQFF. The CDR3 DNA reads TGTGCCACCAGTAAACCGGGACTCCTGCGTGAGCAGTTCTTC.

This chain joins TRBV28 and TRBJ1-1; unclear D gene. The V gene's germline CDR1 is MDHEN and CDR2 SYDVKM. This CDR3 has 13 amino acids. Trimming removed 6 bases from V and 0 bases from J, with 8 bases in between. The CDR3 DNA is TGTGCCAGCAGCACAGAGATGAACACTGAAGCTTTCTTT. Residues: CASSTEMNTEAFF.

CDR3 amino acids: CASQGGAKNIQYF. In DNA, the CDR3 is TGTGCCAGCCAGGGGGGAGCCAAAAACATTCAGTACTTC. The J gene is TRBJ2-4, the V gene TRBV2; TRBD1 might be the D (7 bases). The CDR3 consists of 13 residues. The germline gives CDR1 SNHLY, CDR2 FYNNEI. V lost 8 bases and J 0 bases, leaving 8 bases between the germline ends.

The chain employs TRBV3-1 (or the pseudogene TRBV3-2) and TRBJ1-2; perhaps TRBD1 as D (5 bases). V was trimmed by 2 bases and J by 4 bases, leaving 14 bases between them. From germline, CDR1 is LGHDT and CDR2 YNNKEL (reference sequence). CDR3 length: 15 amino acids. CDR3 DNA: TGTGCCAGCAGCCAATGGGGGGTTGAGGGCTATGGCTACACCTTC. Its protein is CASSQWGVEGYGYTF.

This clone was counted a few times. This chain uses TRBV2 with TRBJ2-1, with 9 bases lining up with TRBD2. With 4 bases clipped from V and 13 bases from J, the junction kept 5 bases outside the gene matches. The CDR3 has 12 amino acids. Germline values: CDR1 SNHLY, CDR2 FYNNEI. CDR3 in amino acids: CASSATSGRQFF. CDR3 nucleotide sequence: TGTGCCAGCAGTGCGACTAGCGGCCGACAGTTCTTC.

This clone was seen a handful of times. The genes are TRBV18 and TRBJ2-2; D is possibly TRBD2 (5 bases). Germline assignment: CDR1 KGHSH and CDR2 LQKENI. CDR3 length: 14 amino acids. Trimming cost V 2 bases and J 5 bases, with 9 bases left between them. The CDR3 DNA sequence: TGTGCCAGCTCACCAGGGAGTAGAACCGGGGAGCTGTTTTTT. Translating gives CASSPGSRTGELFF.

The J gene is TRBJ2-4, the V gene TRBV7-9; D may be TRBD2 (6 bases). V lost 5 bases to trimming and J lost 0 bases, with 14 bases between them. Germline V lookup: CDR1 SEHNR, CDR2 FQNEAQ (reference sequence). The CDR3 spans 16 residues. The CDR3 reads CASSPRDSLAKNIQYF. CDR3 DNA: TGTGCCAGCAGCCCGCGGGACTCCCTAGCCAAAAACATTCAGTACTTC.

The chain employs TRBV7-2 and TRBJ2-4, with 8 bases identical to TRBD1. Germline V gene data show CDR1 as SGHTA and CDR2 as FQGNSA. The CDR3 has 14 residues. With V trimmed by 1 base and J by 4 bases, 0 bases remained unmatched. The CDR3, as DNA: TGTGCCAGCAGCTTAGGACAGGGGAAAAACATTCAGTACTTC. Protein sequence: CASSLGQGKNIQYF.

The chain employs TRBV19 and TRBJ1-1; 9 bases match TRBD1. Germline-derived CDR1 and CDR2 are LNHDA and SQIVND (reference sequence). This CDR3 region has 13 residues. V gave up 8 bases and J gave up 7 bases; unmatched junction bases: 8. CDR3 coding DNA: TGTGCCAGTCGACAGGGGGTATATGGTGAAGCTTTCTTT. Encoded protein: CASRQGVYGEAFF. The complete variable domain, with remaining parts taken from reference TRBV19 and TRBJ1-1, reads DGGITQSPKYLFRKEGQNVTLSCEQNLNHDAMYWYRQDPGQGLRLIYYSQIVNDFQKGDIAEGYSVSREKKESFPLTVTSAQKNPTAFYLCASRQGVYGEAFFGQGTRLTVV.

This chain uses TRBV5-1 with TRBJ2-3; TRBD1 is a possible D gene (6 bases). Germline lookup yields CDR1 SGHRS and CDR2 YFSETQ. The length of the CDR3 is 13 residues. Trimming removed 3 bases from V and 7 bases from J, with 12 bases in between. The CDR3 nucleotides are TGCGCCAGCAGCTATGAGGGGGTATATACGCAGTATTTT. Its translation is CASSYEGVYTQYF.

The chain joins TRBV11-3 to TRBJ2-7, with TRBD1 identical over 9 bases. Germline CDR1 SGHNT, CDR2 YENEEA. The CDR3 loop spans 14 amino acids. The V and J ends lost 5 bases and 2 bases, in that order; junction bases with no gene match: 4. Here the CDR3 DNA reads TGTGCCAGCAGCAGCGACAGGGGGACCTACGAGCAGTACTTC. This encodes CASSSDRGTYEQYF.

This chain joins TRBV28 and TRBJ1-5, with unresolved D. This CDR3 has 13 amino acids. Trimming took 4 bases from V and 9 from J, leaving 13 bases between them. Germline CDR1 and CDR2: MDHEN and SYDVKM. Here the CDR3 reads CASSYEVIGPQHF. As DNA, the CDR3 is TGTGCCAGCAGTTATGAGGTGATTGGGCCCCAGCATTTT.

V usage is TRBV25-1 and J usage is TRBJ1-1; the D is unclear. V lost 3 bases, J lost 0 bases, and 8 bases lay in between. The CDR3 runs to 14 residues. The germline V gene encodes CDR1 MGHDK and CDR2 SYGVNS. CDR3 nucleotides: TGTGCCAGCAGTGAGGTCGGGGTGAACACTGAAGCTTTCTTT. Translation: CASSEVGVNTEAFF.

The chain employs TRBV9 and TRBJ2-3, with 10 bases that match TRBD2. Germline CDR1 is SGDLS and CDR2 is YYNGEE. After removal of 3 bases from V and 4 bases from J, the junction contained 5 bases not matched to a gene. This CDR3 contains 15 residues. Here the CDR3 reads CASSASGSFPDTQYF. The DNA of the CDR3 is TGTGCCAGCAGCGCTAGCGGGAGCTTCCCAGATACGCAGTATTTT.

CDR3 in amino acids: CASSKSGTGGTYYGYTF. For the CDR3, the DNA is TGTGCCAGTAGTAAATCCGGGACAGGGGGGACTTACTATGGCTACACCTTC. The chain joins TRBV19 to TRBJ1-2, with 11 bases lining up with TRBD1. In germline, CDR1 is LNHDA, CDR2 SQIVND (reference sequence). CDR3 length: 17 amino acids. After removal of 4 bases from V and 3 bases from J, the junction contained 10 bases not matched to a gene. Full variable domain (rest looked up from reference TRBV19 and TRBJ1-2): DGGITQSPKYLFRKEGQNVTLSCEQNLNHDAMYWYRQDPGQGLRLIYYSQIVNDFQKGDIAEGYSVSREKKESFPLTVTSAQKNPTAFYLCASSKSGTGGTYYGYTFGSGTRLTVV.

This clone was picked up one time. The chain recombines TRBV5-4 with TRBJ2-3; 7 nucleotides align to TRBD2. The CDR3 is 13 residues long. CDR1 SGHNT and CDR2 YYREEE come from the germline V gene (reference sequence). Germline trimming cut 8 bases from V and 2 bases from J; bases unmatched to any gene: 5. In DNA form, the CDR3 reads TGTGCCAGTACGAGCGGGGCCACAGATACGCAGTATTTT. The encoded protein is CASTSGATDTQYF.

The chain carries TRBV11-3 and TRBJ2-3, with D possibly TRBD2 on 6 matching bases. Germline loops: CDR1 SGHNT, CDR2 YENEEA. This CDR3 has 14 residues. Trimming removed 1 base at V and 1 base at J, with 6 bases between. CDR3: CASSLGGGTDTQYF. CDR3 in DNA: TGTGCCAGCAGCTTAGGGGGGGGCACAGATACGCAGTATTTT.